This record covers a single T cell receptor beta chain. The V gene's germline CDR1 is MGHRA and CDR2 YSYEKL. V was pared by 5 bases and J by 5 bases, with 12 bases of the junction left unmatched. CDR3 length equals 16 residues. TCRdb keeps only in-frame clones here, not all; method: immunoSEQ multiplex PCR. Of around 190,000 clones in the sample, approximately 92% were seen once. These data are taken from a study of T cell responses to AZD1222 COVID-19 vaccine. The TCR comes from an adult in good health. The sample was peripheral blood, taken on day 0 of AZD1222 vaccination. The chain uses TRBV4-1 and TRBJ1-5, with 7 positions matching TRBD1. The CDR3 spells CASSDPSRQGYQPQHF. In DNA form, the CDR3 reads TGCGCCAGCAGCGACCCCTCCCGACAGGGCTATCAGCCCCAGCATTTT.